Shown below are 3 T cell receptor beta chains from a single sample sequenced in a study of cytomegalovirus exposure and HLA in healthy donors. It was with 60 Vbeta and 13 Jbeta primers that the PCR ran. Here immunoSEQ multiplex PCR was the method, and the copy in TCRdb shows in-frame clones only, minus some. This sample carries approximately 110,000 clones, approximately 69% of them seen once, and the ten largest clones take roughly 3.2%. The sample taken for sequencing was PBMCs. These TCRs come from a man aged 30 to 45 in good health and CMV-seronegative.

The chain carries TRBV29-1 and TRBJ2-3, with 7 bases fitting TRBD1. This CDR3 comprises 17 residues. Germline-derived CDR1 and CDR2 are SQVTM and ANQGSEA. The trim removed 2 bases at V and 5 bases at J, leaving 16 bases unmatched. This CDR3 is CSVEPALGTGEQDTQYF. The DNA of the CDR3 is TGCAGCGTTGAACCCGCTCTTGGAACAGGGGAGCAAGATACGCAGTATTTT.

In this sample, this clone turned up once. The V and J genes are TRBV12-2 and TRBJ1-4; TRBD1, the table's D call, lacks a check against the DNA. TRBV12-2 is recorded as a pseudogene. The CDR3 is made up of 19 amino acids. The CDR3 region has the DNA TGTGCAAGTCGCTTAGCAGGACAGGGATGGGAAGGAACGGATGAAAAACTGTTTTTT. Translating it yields CASRLAGQGWEGTDEKLFF.

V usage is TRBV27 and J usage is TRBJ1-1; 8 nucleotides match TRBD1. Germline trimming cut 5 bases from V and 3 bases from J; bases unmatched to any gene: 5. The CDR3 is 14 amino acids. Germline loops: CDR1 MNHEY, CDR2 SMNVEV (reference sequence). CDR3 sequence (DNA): TGTGCCAGCAGTGACAGGGGATTTTACACTGAAGCTTTCTTT. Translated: CASSDRGFYTEAFF.